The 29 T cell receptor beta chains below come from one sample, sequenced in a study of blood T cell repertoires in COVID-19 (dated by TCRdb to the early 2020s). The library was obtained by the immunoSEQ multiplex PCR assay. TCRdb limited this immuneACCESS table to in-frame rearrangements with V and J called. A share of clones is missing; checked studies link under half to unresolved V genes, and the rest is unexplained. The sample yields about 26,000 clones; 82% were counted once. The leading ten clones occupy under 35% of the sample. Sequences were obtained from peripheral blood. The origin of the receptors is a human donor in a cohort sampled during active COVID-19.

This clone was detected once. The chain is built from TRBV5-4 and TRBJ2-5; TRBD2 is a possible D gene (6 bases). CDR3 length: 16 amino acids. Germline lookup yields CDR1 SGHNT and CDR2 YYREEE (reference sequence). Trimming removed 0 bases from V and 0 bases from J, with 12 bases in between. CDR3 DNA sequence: TGTGCCAGCAGCTTGGGACTGGCGGGGTACCAAGAGACCCAGTACTTC. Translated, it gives CASSLGLAGYQETQYF.

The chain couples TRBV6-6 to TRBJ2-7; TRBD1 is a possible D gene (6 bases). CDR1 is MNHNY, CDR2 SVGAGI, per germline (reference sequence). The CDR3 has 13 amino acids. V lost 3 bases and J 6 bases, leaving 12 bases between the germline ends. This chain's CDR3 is CASSYLARGEQYF. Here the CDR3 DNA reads TGTGCCAGCAGTTATCTCGCCAGGGGCGAGCAGTACTTC.

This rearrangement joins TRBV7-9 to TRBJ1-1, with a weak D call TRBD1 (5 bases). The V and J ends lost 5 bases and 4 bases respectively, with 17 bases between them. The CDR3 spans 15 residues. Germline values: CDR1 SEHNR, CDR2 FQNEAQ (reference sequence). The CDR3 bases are TGTGCCAGCAGCCCAGTTGGGGGAGGGAGCACTGAAGCTTTCTTT. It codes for CASSPVGGGSTEAFF.

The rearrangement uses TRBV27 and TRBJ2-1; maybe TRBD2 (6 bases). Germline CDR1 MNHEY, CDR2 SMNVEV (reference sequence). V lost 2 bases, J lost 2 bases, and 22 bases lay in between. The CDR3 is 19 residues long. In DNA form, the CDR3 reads TGTGCCAGCAGTTTAGGTAGGGCGAGGCGGGATGCAGCCTACAATGAGCAGTTCTTC. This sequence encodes CASSLGRARRDAAYNEQFF.

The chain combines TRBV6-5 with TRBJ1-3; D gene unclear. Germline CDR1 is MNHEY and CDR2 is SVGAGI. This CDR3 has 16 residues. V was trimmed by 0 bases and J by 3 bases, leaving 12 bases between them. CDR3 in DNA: TGTGCCAGCAGTTACTCCGGTTCCTTCGGTGGAAACACCATATATTTT. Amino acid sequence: CASSYSGSFGGNTIYF.

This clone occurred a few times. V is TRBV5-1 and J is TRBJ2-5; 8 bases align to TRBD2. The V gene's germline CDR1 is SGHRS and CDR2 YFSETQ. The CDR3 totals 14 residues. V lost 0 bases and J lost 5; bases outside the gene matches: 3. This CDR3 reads CASSLGTSSETQYF. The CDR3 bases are TGCGCCAGCAGCTTGGGGACTAGCAGTGAGACCCAGTACTTC.

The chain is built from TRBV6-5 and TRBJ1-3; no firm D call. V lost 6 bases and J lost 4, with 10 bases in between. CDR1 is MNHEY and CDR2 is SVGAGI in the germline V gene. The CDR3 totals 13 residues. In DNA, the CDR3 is TGTGCCAGCAGCGAGACAAGCGGAAACACCATATATTTT. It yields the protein CASSETSGNTIYF.

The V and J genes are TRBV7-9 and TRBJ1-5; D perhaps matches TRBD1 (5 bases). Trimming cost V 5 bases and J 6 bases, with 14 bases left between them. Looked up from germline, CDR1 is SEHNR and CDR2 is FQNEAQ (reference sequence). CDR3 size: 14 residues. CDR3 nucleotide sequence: TGTGCCAGCAGCCCCCAGGGAACGGGTCAGCCCCAGCATTTT. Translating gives CASSPQGTGQPQHF. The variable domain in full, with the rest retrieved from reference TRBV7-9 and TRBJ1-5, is DTGVSQNPRHKITKRGQNVTFRCDPISEHNRLYWYRQTLGQGPEFLTYFQNEAQLEKSRLLSDRFSAERPKGSFSTLEIQRTEQGDSAMYLCASSPQGTGQPQHFGDGTRLSIL.

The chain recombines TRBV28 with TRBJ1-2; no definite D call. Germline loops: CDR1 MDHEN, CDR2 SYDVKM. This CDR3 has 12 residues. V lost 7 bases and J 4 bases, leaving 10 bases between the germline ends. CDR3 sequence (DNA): TGTGCCAGCACCTCCCCCAGCTATGGCTACACCTTC. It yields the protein CASTSPSYGYTF.

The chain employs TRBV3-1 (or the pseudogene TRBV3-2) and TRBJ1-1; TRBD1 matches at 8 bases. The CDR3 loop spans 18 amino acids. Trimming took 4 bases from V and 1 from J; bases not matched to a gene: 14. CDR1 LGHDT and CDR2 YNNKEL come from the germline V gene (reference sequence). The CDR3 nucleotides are TGTGCCAGCAGCCCGGTATACCAGGGGGCGCCTCGGAACACTGAAGCTTTCTTT. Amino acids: CASSPVYQGAPRNTEAFF.

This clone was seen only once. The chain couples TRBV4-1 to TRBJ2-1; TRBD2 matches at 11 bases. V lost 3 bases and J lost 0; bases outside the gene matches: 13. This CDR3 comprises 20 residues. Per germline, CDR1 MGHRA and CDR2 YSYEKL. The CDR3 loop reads CASSQIPPGLAASSYNEQFF. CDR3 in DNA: TGCGCCAGCAGCCAGATCCCACCGGGACTAGCGGCCAGCTCCTACAATGAGCAGTTCTTC.

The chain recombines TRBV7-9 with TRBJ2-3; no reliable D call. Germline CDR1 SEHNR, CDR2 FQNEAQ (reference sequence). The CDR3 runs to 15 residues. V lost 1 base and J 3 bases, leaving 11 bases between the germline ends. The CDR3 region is CASSLDSPRTDTQYF. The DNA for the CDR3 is TGTGCCAGCAGCTTAGACTCACCTCGGACAGATACGCAGTATTTT. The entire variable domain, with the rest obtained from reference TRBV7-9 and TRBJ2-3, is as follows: DTGVSQNPRHKITKRGQNVTFRCDPISEHNRLYWYRQTLGQGPEFLTYFQNEAQLEKSRLLSDRFSAERPKGSFSTLEIQRTEQGDSAMYLCASSLDSPRTDTQYFGPGTRLTVL.

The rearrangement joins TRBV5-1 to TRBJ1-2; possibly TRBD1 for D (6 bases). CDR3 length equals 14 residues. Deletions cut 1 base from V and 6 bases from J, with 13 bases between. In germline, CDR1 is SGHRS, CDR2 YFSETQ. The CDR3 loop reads CASSLPGQTDGYTF. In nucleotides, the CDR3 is TGCGCCAGCAGCTTGCCAGGACAGACCGATGGCTACACCTTC.

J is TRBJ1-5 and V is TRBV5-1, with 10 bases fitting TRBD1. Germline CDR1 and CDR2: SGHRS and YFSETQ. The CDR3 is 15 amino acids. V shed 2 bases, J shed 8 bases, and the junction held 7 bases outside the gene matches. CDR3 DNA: TGCGCCAGCAGCTTAGGACAGGGGGTAGAGGAGCCCCAGCATTTT. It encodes CASSLGQGVEEPQHF.

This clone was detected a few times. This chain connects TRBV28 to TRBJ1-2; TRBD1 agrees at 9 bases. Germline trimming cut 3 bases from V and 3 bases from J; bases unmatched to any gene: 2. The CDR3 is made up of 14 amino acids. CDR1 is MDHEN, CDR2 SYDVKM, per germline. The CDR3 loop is CASSLTGGHYGYTF. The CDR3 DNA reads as TGTGCCAGCAGTTTGACAGGGGGACACTATGGCTACACCTTC.

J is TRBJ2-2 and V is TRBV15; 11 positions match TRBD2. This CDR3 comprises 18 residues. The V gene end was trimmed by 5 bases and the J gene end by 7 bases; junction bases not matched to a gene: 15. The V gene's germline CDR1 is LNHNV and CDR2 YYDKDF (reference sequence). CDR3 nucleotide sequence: TGTGCCACCAGCGGACGGGGATTTAGCGGGAGGGCCGTCGGGGAGCTGTTTTTT. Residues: CATSGRGFSGRAVGELFF.

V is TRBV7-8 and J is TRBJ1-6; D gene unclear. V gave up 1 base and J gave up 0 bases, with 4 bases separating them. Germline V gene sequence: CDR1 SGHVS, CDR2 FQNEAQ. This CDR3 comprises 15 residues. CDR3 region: CASSLVSSYNSPLHF. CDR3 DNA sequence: TGTGCCAGCAGCTTAGTCAGCTCCTATAATTCACCCCTCCACTTT.

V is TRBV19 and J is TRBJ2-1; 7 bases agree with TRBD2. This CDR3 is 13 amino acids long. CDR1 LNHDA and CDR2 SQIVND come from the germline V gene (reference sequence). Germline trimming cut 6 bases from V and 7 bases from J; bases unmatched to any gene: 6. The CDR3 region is CASRRAGLNEQFF. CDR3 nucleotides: TGTGCCAGTAGGAGAGCGGGGTTAAATGAGCAGTTCTTC. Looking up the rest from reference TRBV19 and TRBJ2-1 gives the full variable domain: DGGITQSPKYLFRKEGQNVTLSCEQNLNHDAMYWYRQDPGQGLRLIYYSQIVNDFQKGDIAEGYSVSREKKESFPLTVTSAQKNPTAFYLCASRRAGLNEQFFGPGTRLTVL.

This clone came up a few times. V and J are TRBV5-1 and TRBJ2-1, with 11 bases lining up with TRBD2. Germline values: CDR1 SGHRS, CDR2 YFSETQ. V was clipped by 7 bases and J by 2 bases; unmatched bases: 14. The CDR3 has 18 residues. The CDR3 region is CASRVLLAGVPPYNEQFF. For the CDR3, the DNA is TGCGCCAGCCGCGTATTACTAGCGGGAGTTCCACCCTACAATGAGCAGTTCTTC.

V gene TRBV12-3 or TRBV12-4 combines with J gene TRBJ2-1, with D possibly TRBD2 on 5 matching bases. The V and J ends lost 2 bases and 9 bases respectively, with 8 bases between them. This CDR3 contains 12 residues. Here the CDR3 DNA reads TGTGCCAGCAGTTTAACCCGGGGTGAGCAGTTCTTC. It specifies CASSLTRGEQFF.

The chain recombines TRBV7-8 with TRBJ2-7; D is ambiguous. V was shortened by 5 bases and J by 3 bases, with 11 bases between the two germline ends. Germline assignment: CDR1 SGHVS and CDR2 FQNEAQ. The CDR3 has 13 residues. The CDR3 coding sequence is TGTGCCAGCAGCGTACGCGACAACTACGAGCAGTACTTC. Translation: CASSVRDNYEQYF.

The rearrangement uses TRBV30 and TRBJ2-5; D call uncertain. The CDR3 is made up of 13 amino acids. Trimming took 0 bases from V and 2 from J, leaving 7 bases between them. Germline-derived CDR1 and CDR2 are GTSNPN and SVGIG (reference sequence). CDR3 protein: CAWSVRSQETQYF. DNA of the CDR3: TGTGCCTGGAGTGTACGGTCTCAAGAGACCCAGTACTTC.

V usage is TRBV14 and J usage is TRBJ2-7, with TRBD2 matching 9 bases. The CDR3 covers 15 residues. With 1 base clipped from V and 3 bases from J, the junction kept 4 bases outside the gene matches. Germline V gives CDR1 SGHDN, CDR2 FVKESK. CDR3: CASSQGSGGFYEQYF. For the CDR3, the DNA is TGTGCCAGCAGCCAAGGAAGCGGGGGGTTCTACGAGCAGTACTTC.

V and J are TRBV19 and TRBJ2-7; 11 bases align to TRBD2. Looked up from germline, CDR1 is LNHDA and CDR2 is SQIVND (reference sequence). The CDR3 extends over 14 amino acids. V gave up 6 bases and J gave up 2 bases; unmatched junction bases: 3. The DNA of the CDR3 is TGTGCCAGTAGCGGGACTAGCGGACCCTACGAGCAGTACTTC. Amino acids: CASSGTSGPYEQYF.

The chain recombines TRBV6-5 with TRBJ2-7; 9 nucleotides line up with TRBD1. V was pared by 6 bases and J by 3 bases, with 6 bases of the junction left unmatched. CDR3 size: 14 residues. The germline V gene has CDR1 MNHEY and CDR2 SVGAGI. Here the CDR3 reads CASSIRDRDYEQYF. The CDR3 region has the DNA TGTGCCAGCAGCATCCGGGACAGGGACTACGAGCAGTACTTC.

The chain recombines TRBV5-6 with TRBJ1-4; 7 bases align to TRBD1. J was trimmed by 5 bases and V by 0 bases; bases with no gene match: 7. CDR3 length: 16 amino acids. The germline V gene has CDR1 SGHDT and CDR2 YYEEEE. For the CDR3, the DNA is TGTGCCAGCAGCTTGGCAGGGGGGCCGAGAAATGAAAAACTGTTTTTT. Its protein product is CASSLAGGPRNEKLFF.

This CDR3 is CASSFRTGEGTQYF. In DNA, the CDR3 is TGCGCCAGCAGCTTCCGGACAGGGGAGGGGACCCAGTACTTC. The chain has TRBV5-1 and TRBJ2-5; 9 bases align to TRBD1. The junction had 6 bases not matched to a gene; V was cut back by 2 bases and J by 7 bases. In germline, CDR1 is SGHRS, CDR2 YFSETQ. The CDR3 is made up of 14 amino acids.

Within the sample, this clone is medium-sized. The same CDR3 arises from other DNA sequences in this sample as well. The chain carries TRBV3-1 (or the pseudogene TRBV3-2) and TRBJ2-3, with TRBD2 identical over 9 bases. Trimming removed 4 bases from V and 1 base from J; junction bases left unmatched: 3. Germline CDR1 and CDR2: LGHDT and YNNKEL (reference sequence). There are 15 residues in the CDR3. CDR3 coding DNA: TGTGCCAGCAGCCTAATAGCGGGGGGCACAGATACGCAGTATTTT. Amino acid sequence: CASSLIAGGTDTQYF.

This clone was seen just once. CDR3 DNA: TGTGCCAGCAGCTTAGTGAGGGCAGGTCATGGCTACACCTTC. Amino acids: CASSLVRAGHGYTF. This chain uses TRBV7-2 with TRBJ1-2, with D unclear. V was cut by 1 base and J by 6 bases, with 12 bases left in between. Germline V CDR1 and CDR2: SGHTA, FQGNSA. The CDR3 is 14 amino acids.